The source of this T cell receptor beta chain is a study of cytomegalovirus exposure and HLA in healthy donors. Study observations and caveats: The availability of immune exposure information extended only to CMV serostatus.

The PCR contained 60 Vbeta and 13 Jbeta primers. Generated by immunoSEQ multiplex PCR, the TCRdb table keeps only in-frame clones and is missing some. The table shows tens of thousands of clones, with 81% occurring only once. On this clone itself: The antigen is undetermined.

Germline CDR1 and CDR2: SGHVS and FNYEAQ. With 5 bases removed from V and 1 base from J, the gap between germline ends came to 5 bases. This CDR3 has 12 amino acids. The sequence came from a girl aged 2 to 10 in good health and CMV-seropositive. Sequencing was performed on PBMCs. The V call is TRBV7-6, the J call TRBJ1-1, with D uncertain. The CDR3 nucleotides are TGTGCCAGCAGCCAGGCGAACACTGAAGCTTTCTTT. This translates into CASSQANTEAFF.